This TCR beta chain derives from a study of metastatic and nonmetastatic thyroid tumors. Until they underwent thyroid surgery, no patient had received any treatment. Study-wide findings and caveats: It was reported that TCR beta diversity was significantly higher in malignant thyroid tumors than benign nodules, in blood and tumor.

TCRdb re-clonotyped the PCR reads through MiXCR. The sample carries about 34,000 clones, under 20% recorded once. The V end was cut by 4 bases, the J end by 4 bases, with 20 bases between. The CDR3 runs 16 residues. Germline loops: CDR1 MDHEN, CDR2 SYDVKM. This clone appeared many times. Its target is not known. The sequenced material came from blood. This clonotype was obtained from a female donor with papillary thyroid cancer or a benign thyroid nodule (not recorded which). Some clones in this sample may be carry-over from other donors' samples. The chain carries TRBV28 and TRBJ2-7; possible D gene TRBD2, 6 bases. This CDR3 is CASSSPAGTLQYEQYF. CDR3 sequence (DNA): TGTGCCAGCAGTTCCCCAGCCGGGACTCTTCAATACGAGCAGTACTTC.